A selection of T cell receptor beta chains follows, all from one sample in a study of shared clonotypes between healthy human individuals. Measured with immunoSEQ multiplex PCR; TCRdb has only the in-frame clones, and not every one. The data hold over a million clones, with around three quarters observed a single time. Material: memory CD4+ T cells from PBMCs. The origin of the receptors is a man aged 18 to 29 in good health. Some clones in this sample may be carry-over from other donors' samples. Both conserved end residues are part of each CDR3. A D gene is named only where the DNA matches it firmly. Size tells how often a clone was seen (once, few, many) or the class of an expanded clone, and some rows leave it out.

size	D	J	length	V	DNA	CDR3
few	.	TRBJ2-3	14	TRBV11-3	TGTGCCAGCAGCTCCAGACAATACCCAGATACGCAGTATTTT	CASSSRQYPDTQYF
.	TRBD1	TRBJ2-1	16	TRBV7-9	TGTGCCAGCAGCTCGACAGGGGTGGGACTTTACAATGAGCAGTTCTTC	CASSSTGVGLYNEQFF
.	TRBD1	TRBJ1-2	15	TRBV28	TGTGCCAGCAACCTCTCCCCCCACAGGGGCGATGGCTACACCTTC	CASNLSPHRGDGYTF
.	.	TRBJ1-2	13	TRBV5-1	TGCGCCAGCAGCCCCGACCCTTACTATGGCTACACCTTC	CASSPDPYYGYTF
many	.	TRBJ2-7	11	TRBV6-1	TGTGCCAGCAGGCACAGATACGAGCAGTACTTC	CASRHRYEQYF
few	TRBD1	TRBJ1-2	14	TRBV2	TGTGCCAGCAGGGAGAGACAGGGACCCACGGCTGACACCTTC	CASRERQGPTADTF
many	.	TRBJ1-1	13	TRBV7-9	TGTGCCAGCAGCTTTGACGCGGCCGTGAGAGCTTTCTTT	CASSFDAAVRAFF
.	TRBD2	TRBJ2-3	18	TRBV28	TGTGCCAGCAGTTTAAATAGCGGGAGGGGGTCTAGCACAGATACGCAGTATTTT	CASSLNSGRGSSTDTQYF
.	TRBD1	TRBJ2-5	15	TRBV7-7	TGTGCCAGCAGCTTAGCGGCGACAGGGGAAGAGACCCAGTACTTC	CASSLAATGEETQYF
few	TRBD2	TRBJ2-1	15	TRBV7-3	TGTGCCAGCAGCTTAACTAGCGGGACGTTAAGTGAGCAGTTCTTC	CASSLTSGTLSEQFF
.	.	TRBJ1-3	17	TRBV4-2	TGTGCCAGCAGCCAAGAAGGGGGGGAAGGCTCTGGAAACACCATATATTTT	CASSQEGGEGSGNTIYF
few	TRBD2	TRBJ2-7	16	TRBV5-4	TGTGCCAGCAGCTTGGGTGCGGGAGGGCCTACCTACGAGCAGTACTTC	CASSLGAGGPTYEQYF